These 4 T cell receptor beta chains came from one sample sequenced in a study of Graves' ophthalmopathy and Graves' hyperthyroidism. Using RNA transcripts, the TCR beta CDR3 regions were amplified. The workflow started with a first-round RT-PCR run with HTBI primers and then moved on to a second-round multiplex PCR. TCRdb reanalysed the multiplex PCR reads using MiXCR and keeps one entry per CDR3 protein. The sample consists of 600,000 to 950,000 distinct CDR3 sequences, roughly 40% of them appearing once. Sequencing was done on a sample of peripheral blood. Receptors originate from an adult man with Graves' ophthalmopathy.

There are many counts of this clonotype. The chain couples TRBV2 to TRBJ2-7; D remains unclear. Germline CDR1 reads SNHLY; CDR2 reads FYNNEI. V was shortened by 6 bases and J by 2 bases, with 8 bases between the two germline ends. The CDR3 runs to 12 residues. CDR3 sequence: CASRWGTYEQYF. The CDR3 region has the DNA TGTGCCAGCAGGTGGGGAACCTACGAGCAGTACTTC.

The gene calls are TRBV6-6 and TRBJ2-6; a possible D gene is TRBD1 (5 bases). V shed 11 bases and J shed 0 bases, with 8 bases lying between them. The germline gives CDR1 MNHNY, CDR2 SVGAGI (reference sequence). The CDR3 consists of 13 residues. CDR3 bases: TGTGCCGTACAGGACTCTGGGGCCAACGTCCTGACTTTC. This gives the protein CAVQDSGANVLTF.

CDR3 residues: CATSTTLTGTNQPQHF. CDR3 sequence (DNA): TGTGCCACCAGCACCACCTTGACAGGGACCAATCAGCCCCAGCATTTT. The rearrangement uses TRBV15 and TRBJ1-5, with TRBD1 matching 7 bases. Per germline, CDR1 LNHNV and CDR2 YYDKDF (reference sequence). V shed 4 bases, J shed 3 bases, and the junction held 9 bases outside the gene matches. This CDR3 region has 16 residues.

The chain combines TRBV20-1 with TRBJ2-7; perhaps TRBD2 as D (6 bases). V was cut by 5 bases and J by 7 bases, with 18 bases left in between. Germline V gives CDR1 DFQATT, CDR2 SNEGSKA (reference sequence). This CDR3 has 13 amino acids. CDR3 sequence reads: CSAAPIAGIEQYF. DNA of the CDR3: TGCAGTGCTGCCCCCATCGCGGGAATTGAGCAGTACTTC.